The entry below describes one TCR beta chain. Its antigen is unknown. Per-nucleotide qualities are absent, and no much larger clonotype sits a single base away. This specimen belongs to a study of T-cell reconstitution after alpha-beta-depleted transplantation in children (TCRdb year 2016). With respect to the entire study: The study quantitatively tracked T-cell immune reconstitution after TCRalphabeta/CD19-depleted allogeneic hematopoietic cell transplantation in children using TCR repertoire profiling.

Receptor amplification or capture employed PCR. TCRdb lists the instrument as Illumina HiSeq 2500. TCR libraries were prepared with molecular barcoding, using unique molecular identifiers to normalize TCRbeta repertoire quantification. TCRdb trimmed the raw reads at Q25, called clones with MiXCR and kept productive beta chains. A single entry per CDR3 protein holds the most common genes and DNA from its merged rows. This sample holds approximately 350,000 distinct CDR3 sequences; about a tenth were observed only once. Jointly, the top ten make up around 2.4% of the sample. This TCR was sampled from a human donor who donated a stem cell graft to a child with acute lymphoblastic leukemia. The sample was PBMCs from the stem cell graft donor, taken from the stem cell graft.

The CDR3 protein: CSACRLAAYTDTQYF. The nucleotides are TGCAGTGCTTGCCGCCTAGCGGCCTACACAGATACGCAGTATTTT. The chain uses TRBV20-1 and TRBJ2-3; TRBD2 lines up with 7 middle nucleotides. Taken from the germline V gene (reference sequence), the CDR1 and CDR2 loops are DFQATT and SNEGSKA. The junction shows trimming of 5 bases on V and 2 bases on J, and the gene matches do not reach 10 bases of it. The CDR3 spans 15 residues, from the cysteine through the phenylalanine. Only the CDR3 DNA is retained, 45 bases long and in frame from the first base.